Sequencing of this TCR beta chain was carried out in a study of CD8+ T cells in alopecia areata. The wider study: Oral tofacitinib (5 to 10 mg twice daily) was administered to treated patients. Findings and caveats of the study: On tofacitinib, scalp and blood still held many of the expanded lesional clones. It was lesional scalp, especially alopecia totalis/universalis, that showed higher clonality than normal scalp. Scalp clonality, together with expanded CD8+ clones among the top 100, fell significantly with tofacitinib.

J gave up 6 bases and V 6 bases, and 5 bases lay outside the gene matches. CDR3 size: 11 residues. Germline V gene data show CDR1 as SQVTM and CDR2 as ANQGSEA. Treatment of the sample: oral pan-JAK inhibitor, 5-10 mg twice daily. In regard to this clone: Antigen specificity is unknown.

cDNA prepared by RNA extraction and subsequent reverse transcription served as the template for sequencing. Clones were sequenced by immunoSEQ multiplex PCR, and TCRdb holds only the in-frame ones, with some missing. This table has more than 150,000 clones, roughly half appearing once. The sequencing used CD8+ T cells sorted from blood, collected at roughly week 53, from a patient treated with tofacitinib. This chain connects TRBV29-1 to TRBJ2-7; TRBD2 aligns across 7 bases. The sequence derives from a human donor with alopecia areata. This CDR3 reads CSVYGLVEQYF. CDR3 nucleotides: TGCAGCGTCTACGGACTAGTCGAGCAGTACTTC.